The clone carrying this T cell receptor beta chain was detected a few times. Its specificity is not known. The data were obtained in a study of CD8 T cells in ankylosing spondylitis. Study-wide points: One TCR beta motif, made up of eight highly homologous variants, appeared characteristic of ankylosing spondylitis blood. CD8+ by phenotype, disease-linked clones were relatively rare in peripheral blood.

CDR3 length equals 17 residues. Germline V gene data show CDR1 as MGHDK and CDR2 as SYGVNS. V lost 2 bases and J lost 1; bases outside the gene matches: 6. Via MiXCR, TCRdb re-called the 5' RACE reads, giving one row per CDR3 protein. The repertoire holds about 540,000 distinct CDR3 sequences, about 12% seen once, with about 6.8% in the top ten. The receptor comes from a male donor with ankylosing spondylitis. The chain is built from TRBV25-1 and TRBJ2-3; 10 nucleotides match TRBD1. The specimen sequenced was blood, either unsorted or a sorted T cell fraction (not recorded which). The CDR3 is CASSEPDRGQRTDTQYF. CDR3 bases: TGTGCCAGCAGTGAACCCGACAGGGGGCAGCGCACAGATACGCAGTATTTT. The full variable domain, its missing parts supplied by reference TRBV25-1 and TRBJ2-3, is EADIYQTPRYLVIGTGKKITLECSQTMGHDKMYWYQQDPGMELHLIHYSYGVNSTEKGDLSSESTVSRIRTEHFPLTLESARPSHTSQYLCASSEPDRGQRTDTQYFGPGTRLTVL.